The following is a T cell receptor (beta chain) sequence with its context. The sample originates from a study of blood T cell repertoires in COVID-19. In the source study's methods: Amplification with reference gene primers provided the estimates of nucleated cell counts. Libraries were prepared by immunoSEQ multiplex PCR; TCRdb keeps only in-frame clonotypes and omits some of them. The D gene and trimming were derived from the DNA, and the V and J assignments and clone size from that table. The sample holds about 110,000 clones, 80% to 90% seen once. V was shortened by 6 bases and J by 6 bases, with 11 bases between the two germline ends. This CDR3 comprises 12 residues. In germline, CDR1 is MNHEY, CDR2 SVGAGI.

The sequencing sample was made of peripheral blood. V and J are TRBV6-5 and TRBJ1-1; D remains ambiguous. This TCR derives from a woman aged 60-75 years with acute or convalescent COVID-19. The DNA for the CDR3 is TGTGCCAGCAGCCAGGATGTCGCTGAAGCTTTCTTT. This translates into CASSQDVAEAFF.